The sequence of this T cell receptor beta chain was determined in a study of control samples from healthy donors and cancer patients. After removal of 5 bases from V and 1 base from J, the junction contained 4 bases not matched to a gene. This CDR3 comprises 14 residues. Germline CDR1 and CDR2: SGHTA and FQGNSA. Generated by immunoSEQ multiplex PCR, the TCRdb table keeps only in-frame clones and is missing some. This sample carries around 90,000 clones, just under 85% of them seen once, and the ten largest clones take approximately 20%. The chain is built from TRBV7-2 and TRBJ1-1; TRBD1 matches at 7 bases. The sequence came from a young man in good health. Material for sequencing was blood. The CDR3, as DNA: TGTGCCAGCAGCCCCCGACAGGGGAACACTGAAGCTTTCTTT. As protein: CASSPRQGNTEAFF. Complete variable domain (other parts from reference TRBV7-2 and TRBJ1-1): GAGVSQSPSNKVTEKGKDVELRCDPISGHTALYWYRQSLGQGLEFLIYFQGNSAPDKSGLPSDRFSAERTGGSVSTLTIQRTQQEDSAVYLCASSPRQGNTEAFFGQGTRLTVV.